The entry below describes one TCR beta chain. The antigen this receptor binds is unknown. The sample holds no much larger clone one base away, and base qualities are not on file. This sample was included in a study of cytomegalovirus exposure and HLA in healthy donors (dated by TCRdb to about 2017). For context, the study as a whole: In an earlier analysis of approximately 640 of the donors, 276 Gb of sequence data and 90 million to 120 million unique TCR beta sequences from roughly 190 million T cells were reported. An early release that covered fewer than 750 HLA-typed donors contained around 300 gigabases of sequencing data and tens of millions of unique TCR sequences. Of the roughly 430 genotyped donors, approximately 80% fell in the genetic ancestry cluster associated with self-reported Caucasian donors. The study aimed to test whether cataloging public T cell receptors could reveal signatures of past pathogen exposure. The T cell repertoires of 666 subjects were profiled by immunosequencing and related to cytomegalovirus serostatus. In addition to the first cohort of 666 subjects, a separate validation cohort of some 120 different subjects was used. High-throughput TCR immunosequencing, statistical association of individual TCRs with disease status, and machine learning were combined to predict cytomegalovirus infection status. In a later analysis, previously published TCR beta repertoires from about 670 donors were re-analyzed and high-resolution HLA genotyping was added so that TCR occurrence patterns could be studied. In the later analysis, no new phenotypic data were used to find candidate immune exposures; instead, reliance was placed on TCR beta sequences and their occurrence across donors. In an earlier analysis of 550 to 700 of the donors, high-throughput TCR beta sequencing was used to judge whether each TCR beta V gene segment behaved as functional or pseudogenic. Donor age, sex, ethnicity and CMV serostatus were compiled alongside the repertoire data. A later genetic analysis took genome-wide SNP genotypes for about three fifths of the 666 donors and used that subset as a discovery cohort. Every repertoire in the discovery cohort had been generated on one and the same sequencing platform. Class I and class II HLA loci were covered by the typing at four-digit resolution. The number of donors typed differed by locus, with about 629-630 for A, B, C, DRB1 and DQB1, approximately 500 for DQA1, 600 to 610 for DPA1, and around 430 for DPB1. Because of strong linkage in the cohort, roughly 5 DR-DQ haplotypes were treated as single units for association and clustering. Among some 400 genotyped donors of the cohort, an average of about 240,000 unique TCR beta nucleotide sequences was sequenced per donor, of which about 19% were non-productive. The study at large found these results: Broadly in line with IMGT annotations, most TCR beta V segments showed up in productive rearrangements about 90% or about 30% of the time in an earlier analysis of approximately 600 of the donors. In a later analysis, HLA-associated TCR beta chains showed more clonal expansion and lower generation probabilities than non-associated chains that were equally common. An association between a missense DCLRE1C variant and V-gene and J-gene trimming of TCR beta chains was found in a later genetic analysis and replicated in an independent cohort. Roughly uniform sequencing depth across donors was assumed in presence/absence analyses, although this assumption may not hold. CMV serostatus was the only immune exposure information available for the cohort. In a later analysis, most CMV-associated TCR beta chains were found to appear HLA-restricted, with HLA associations seemingly driven largely by CMV exposure. Specific HLA alleles were associated with 16,951 TCR beta sequences at a false discovery rate of 0.05 in a later analysis. Most TCR sequences were seen in very few donors, while some public TCRs were found in many individuals. The classifier was reported to diagnose cytomegalovirus status with high specificity and sensitivity in both the original cohort and the validation cohort. The 87-base-pair reads could not distinguish some IMGT-functional V segments, including TRBV6-2 and TRBV6-3, so those segments were excluded. In a later analysis, the rate of TCR association differed among HLA loci, with DRB1 alleles having the most associated TCRs and HLA-C alleles having the fewest. The sequencing pipeline was judged likely to have produced a cluster of highly shared sequence variants as a technical artifact. The authors suggested that the approach could potentially be extended to other disease states and immunological phenotypes. Because HLA typing was unavailable for some donors at each locus, only the typed subset was used in association tests. The cohort was sequenced for TCR beta chains only, and without alpha or paired-chain data the features that could be detected were limited. In the study, about 150 TCR beta chains were listed as associated with cytomegalovirus. In vitro tests confirmed that a few of the cytomegalovirus-associated TCR beta chains recognize cytomegalovirus antigens. Correlated functional status among segregating V segments might be attributable to linkage disequilibrium, but an unknown experimental factor could not be ruled out. Compared with the approximately 710-donor mean, donors in an Asian-associated ancestry cluster had fewer N-insertions in productive TCRs, according to a later genetic analysis. When HLA alleles, especially DR and DQ, strongly co-occurred, attributing TCR associations to individual alleles was difficult. In a later analysis, several top co-occurrence clusters were reported to appear linked to parvovirus B19, influenza, CMV and Epstein-Barr virus. Because counts were too low, roughly 17 rarely observed V segments, including chromosome 9 orphons, were left out of the earlier analysis of over 550 of the donors. A further reported finding was that TCR beta sequences accurately predicted the HLA-A and HLA-B alleles for most subjects in the first cohort.

The cohort was made up of 500 to 800 healthy bone marrow donors. All cohort members were sampled while nominally healthy, although unrecorded immune exposures were likely present. The donor tested CMV seronegative, placing the donor among the 300 to 400 seronegative members of the cohort. A peripheral blood sample was provided by each donor, and peripheral blood mononuclear cells were used for TCR beta sequencing. Genomic DNA was extracted from the blood cell samples with the Qiagen DNeasy Blood Extraction Kit. The protocol used for the library was the immunoSEQ multiplex PCR assay. For the multiplex PCR, a mixture combining 60 forward primers for TCR Vbeta segments and 13 reverse primers for TCR Jbeta segments was used. The CDR3 region of rearranged TCR beta genes was amplified from genomic DNA by a multiplex PCR assay. The Illumina HiSeq System was used to sequence the amplified TCR beta libraries as 87-base-pair reads. The paper's processing steps were these. A later analysis tallied roughly 78 million unique TCR beta chains across the 666 repertoires, and some 10 million of those chains were shared by two or more donors. Raw reads were error-corrected and collapsed into unique sequences by a nearest-neighbor algorithm in which closely related sequences were merged to remove PCR and sequencing errors. Alignment of CDR3 sequences to IMGT reference sequences was used to assign V, D and J gene segments. Each retained sequence needed at least a six-nucleotide match to both a V gene segment and a J gene segment. A rearrangement counted as productive if the CDR3 had no stop codons and remained in frame with V and J, and every other rearrangement counted as non-productive. CDR3 was defined according to IMGT convention as the region running from the second conserved V-encoded cysteine to the conserved J-encoded phenylalanine. The earlier analysis of some 540 of the donors excluded any sequence lacking an unambiguous match to a single V gene segment. In an earlier analysis of several hundred of the donors, V segments were called functional above 56.7% productive rearrangements and were called segregating when the between-donor standard deviation exceeded 5%. To diagnose cytomegalovirus status from the catalog of TCR beta chain sequences, a statistical classification framework was built. In a later analysis, TCR nucleotide sequences were compared against IMGT/GENE-DB human TR gene sequences so that V and J genes could be assigned. In a later analysis, CDR3 sequences and most-parsimonious VDJ recombination scenarios were assigned using the TCRdist pipeline. In a later analysis, every TCR beta chain was defined by the combination of its CDR3 amino acid sequence and its V-gene family, and reads without a unique V-gene family were dropped. A later analysis removed 592 highly shared, low-generation-probability nucleotide sequences to deal with suspected cross-contamination and a sequencing artifact. For each public chain, a later analysis derived a clonal expansion index from normalized ranks of inferred template counts within each repertoire. A later analysis computed generation probabilities with a VDJ recombination model fitted to out-of-frame rearrangements, and checked the results against IGoR. In a later analysis, TCR-TCR, TCR-HLA and TCR-CMV co-occurrence was scored with hypergeometric tests, and a repertoire-size bias correction was applied to TCR pairs. To estimate false discovery rates, a later analysis permuted the HLA or CMV assignments 20 times. In a later analysis, co-occurring TCRs were grouped using DBSCAN, with TCRdist sequence similarity added in when clustering inside HLA-allele-positive subsets. Repertoires with fewer than 30,000 or more than 120,000 public chains were left out of co-occurrence clustering, as were several repertoires with anomalous nucleotide sharing. The immuneACCESS repertoire file appears here via TCRdb, limited to in-frame rearrangements. These files lack a portion of the clones; in checked studies, under half of the deficit traces to unresolved V genes, and the cause of the others is not known. The DNA gave D and trimming, while V, J and clone size come from that table. The sample table shows about 140,000 clones, and 70% to 80% are seen once. The biggest ten clones account for 3% to 4% of the sample.

V is trimmed back by 2 bases and J by 3 bases, and the junction contains 0 bases that no gene match accounts for. There are 13 amino acids in the CDR3, from cysteine to phenylalanine inclusive. The kept DNA is CDR3 alone, 39 bases in frame from the first base. Looking up the germline V gene yields CDR1 MDHEN and CDR2 SYDVKM. The TCR sequence derives from a female donor in good health and CMV-seronegative. Sequenced input: PBMCs. Recombination connected TRBV28 to TRBJ1-2; TRBD1 lines up with 7 middle nucleotides. Here the CDR3 is given as CASSLDRDYGYTF. The DNA sequence follows: TGTGCCAGCAGTTTAGACAGGGACTATGGCTACACCTTC.